The entry below gives a single TCR beta chain sequence along with its context. This clonotype was observed a handful of times. Its target antigen remains unknown. This clone may be a read error of a much larger clone one base away. The sample comes from a study of tumor and adjacent non-tumor tissue in lung cancer (dated by TCRdb to 2017 to 2018). Describing the broader study: The cohort included 12 adenocarcinoma, a couple of squamous cell carcinoma and 1 small cell lung cancer patients. A total of 95 million to 150 million productive TCRbeta reads were generated by sequencing, corresponding to an average of roughly 4 million reads per sample. The roughly 15 enrolled patients, of whom some ten were men and 5 were women, were aged roughly 30 to 76 years and were diagnosed with TNM stage I to III disease. For each patient, one tumor sample and one normal lung sample were taken, giving around 30 paired specimens that underwent TCRbeta CDR3 sequencing. The study compared bulk TCRbeta repertoires between lung tumor tissue and matched distant non-tumor lung tissue from fewer than 18 lung cancer patients. General findings and caveats noted by the study authors: Because peripheral blood was not sequenced, blood TCRbeta repertoires in the lung cancer patients of the study were not examined. TCR diversity was significantly higher in younger patients, and greater tumor TCR diversity was associated with shorter overall survival and shorter disease-free survival. In normal lung, the top 100 clones accounted for a significantly larger cumulative share of the repertoire than in tumor tissue. The cohort had only around 15 patients, and the authors noted that larger samples and more detailed clinical data are needed. Significantly higher TCR diversity (inverse Simpson) was observed in tumor tissue than in normal lung tissue (around 450 vs 150, P = 0.0075, Mann-Whitney U test). The methods do not name the sequencing platform or mention unique molecular identifiers.

The germline V gene encodes CDR1 SQVTM and CDR2 ANQGSEA. The CDR3 runs 12 residues from the cysteine to the phenylalanine. The entry retains the CDR3 DNA only, 36 bases that are in frame from base 1. RNA was extracted from bulk unsorted tissue and checked for quality with a NanoDrop ND-1000 and an Agilent 2100. For the normal lung samples, distant non-tumor tissue was collected more than 3 cm away from the tumor edge. The donors were newly diagnosed lung cancer patients admitted for thoracic surgery in China from August to November 2014 who had not received prior chemotherapy. Patients with previous radiotherapy or chemotherapy, or with another concurrent cancer, were excluded from the study. Pieces of surgical tissue measuring roughly 1-2.3 cm3 were kept in RNAlater solution and stored at -80 degrees C until use. Library preparation employed multiplex PCR. The sequencing machine was an Illumina HiSeq 2500. TCRbeta libraries were constructed through three rounds of nested PCR with primers (Table S4) according to protocols modified from ARM-PCR. PCR products of 200-500 bp were gel-excised and purified with the QIAquick gel extraction kit before sequencing. The study's processing was this. Trimmomatic was used to clean the reads, FLASH was used to merge the reads into complete CDR3 sequences, and MiTCR was used to assign the reads to V(D)J germline segments. Clonal diversity was computed as the inverse Simpson's index with VDJtools. In-frame sequences lacking a premature stop codon were counted as productive reads. TCRdb ran its own pipeline on the public reads, namely fastp trimming at Q25 and MiXCR clone calling, and kept in-frame beta chains. A single entry per CDR3 protein holds the most common genes and DNA from its merged rows. It is TCRdb's table, rather than the study itself, that gives the V and J calls and clone size. Across this sample there are around 57,000 distinct CDR3 sequences, with around 61% seen only once. The top ten constitute under 35% of the sample.

Sequenced material: distant non-tumor lung tissue. This receptor was obtained from a man aged 70-80 years with non-small cell lung cancer. The chain is made from TRBV29-1 and TRBJ1-1; the D gene assignment is ambiguous. The CDR3 corresponds to CSAERGNTEVFF. The DNA reads TGCAGCGCCGAGAGAGGGAACACTGAAGTTTTCTTT.